This T cell receptor beta chain was identified during a study of tumor-infiltrating lymphocytes in primary liver carcinoma. This clonotype was seen once. A read error may account for a junction end that differs from germline. Alongside blood RNA obtained from unsorted whole blood, germline DNA was also extracted. Total RNA amounting to 500 ng was the source from which TCR beta cDNA was made with a constant-region primer. Construction of TCR beta libraries relied on three successive nested multiplex PCR rounds employing slightly modified ARM-PCR. Each CDR3 protein is one row after TCRdb ran MiXCR on the multiplex PCR reads. The top ten hold 6.5% of the sample, which has approximately 340,000 distinct CDR3 sequences, around three fifths seen once. Sequences were obtained from peripheral blood. This receptor was identified in a man aged 35-49 years with primary liver carcinoma and hepatitis B virus infection.

The CDR3, as DNA: TGTGTCTGGAGGGCGGGACTAGCGGCAGATACGCAGTATTTT. Protein sequence: CVWRAGLAADTQYF. The gene calls are TRBV30 and TRBJ2-3; TRBD2 agrees at 11 bases. CDR1 GTSNPN and CDR2 SVGIG come from the germline V gene (reference sequence). The CDR3 is 14 amino acids.